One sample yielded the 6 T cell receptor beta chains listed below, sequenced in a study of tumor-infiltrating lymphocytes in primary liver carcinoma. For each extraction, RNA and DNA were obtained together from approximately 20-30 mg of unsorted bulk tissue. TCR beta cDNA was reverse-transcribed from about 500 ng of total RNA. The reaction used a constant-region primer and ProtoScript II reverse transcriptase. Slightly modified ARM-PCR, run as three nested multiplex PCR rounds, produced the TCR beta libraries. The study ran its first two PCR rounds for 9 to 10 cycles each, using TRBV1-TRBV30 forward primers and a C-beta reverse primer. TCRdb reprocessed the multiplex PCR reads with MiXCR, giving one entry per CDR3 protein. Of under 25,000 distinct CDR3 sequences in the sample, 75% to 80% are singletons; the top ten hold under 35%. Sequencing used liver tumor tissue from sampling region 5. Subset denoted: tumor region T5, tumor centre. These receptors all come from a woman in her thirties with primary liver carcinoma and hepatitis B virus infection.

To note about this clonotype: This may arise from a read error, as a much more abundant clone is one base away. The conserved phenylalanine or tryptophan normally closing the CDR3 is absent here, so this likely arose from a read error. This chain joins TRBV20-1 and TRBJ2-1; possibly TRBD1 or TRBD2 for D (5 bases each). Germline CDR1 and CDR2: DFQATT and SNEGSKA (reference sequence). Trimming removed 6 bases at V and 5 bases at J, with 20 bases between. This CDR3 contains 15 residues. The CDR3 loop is CSALLPRGVDNEQFV. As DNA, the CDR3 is TGCAGTGCCCTCTTGCCTCGAGGGGTTGACAATGAGCAGTTCGTC.

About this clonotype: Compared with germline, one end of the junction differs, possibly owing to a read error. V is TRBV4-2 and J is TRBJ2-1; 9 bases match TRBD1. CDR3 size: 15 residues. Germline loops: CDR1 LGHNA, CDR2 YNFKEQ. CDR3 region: CASSQGTGPYNERFF. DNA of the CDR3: TGTGCCAGCAGTCAGGGGACAGGGCCCTACAATGAGCGGTTCTTC.

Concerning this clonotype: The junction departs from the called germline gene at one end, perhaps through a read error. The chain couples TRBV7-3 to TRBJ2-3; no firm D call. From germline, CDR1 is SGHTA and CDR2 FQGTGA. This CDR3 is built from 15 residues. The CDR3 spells CASSPCEGGTDTLYF. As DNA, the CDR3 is TGTGCCAGCAGCCCCTGTGAAGGCGGCACAGATACGCTGTATTTT.

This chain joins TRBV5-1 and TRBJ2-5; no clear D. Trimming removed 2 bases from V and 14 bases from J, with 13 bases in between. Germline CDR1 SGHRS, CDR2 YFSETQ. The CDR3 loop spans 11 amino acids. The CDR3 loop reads CASSFAETLYF. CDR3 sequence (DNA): TGCGCCAGCAGCTTTGCAGAGACCCTATACTTC.

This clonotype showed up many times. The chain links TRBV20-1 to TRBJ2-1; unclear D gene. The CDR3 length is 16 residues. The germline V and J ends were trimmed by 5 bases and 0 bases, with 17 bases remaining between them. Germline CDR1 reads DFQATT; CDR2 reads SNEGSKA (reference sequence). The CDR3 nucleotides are TGCAGTGCTTCCCCCCCTCAGCGAAGCTCCTACAATGAGCAGTTCTTC. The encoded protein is CSASPPQRSSYNEQFF.

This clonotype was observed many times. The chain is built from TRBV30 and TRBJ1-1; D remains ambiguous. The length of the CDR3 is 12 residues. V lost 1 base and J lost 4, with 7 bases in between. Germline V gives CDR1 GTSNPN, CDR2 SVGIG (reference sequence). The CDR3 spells CAWSEVPTEAFF. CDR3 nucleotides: TGTGCCTGGAGTGAAGTGCCCACTGAAGCTTTCTTT.